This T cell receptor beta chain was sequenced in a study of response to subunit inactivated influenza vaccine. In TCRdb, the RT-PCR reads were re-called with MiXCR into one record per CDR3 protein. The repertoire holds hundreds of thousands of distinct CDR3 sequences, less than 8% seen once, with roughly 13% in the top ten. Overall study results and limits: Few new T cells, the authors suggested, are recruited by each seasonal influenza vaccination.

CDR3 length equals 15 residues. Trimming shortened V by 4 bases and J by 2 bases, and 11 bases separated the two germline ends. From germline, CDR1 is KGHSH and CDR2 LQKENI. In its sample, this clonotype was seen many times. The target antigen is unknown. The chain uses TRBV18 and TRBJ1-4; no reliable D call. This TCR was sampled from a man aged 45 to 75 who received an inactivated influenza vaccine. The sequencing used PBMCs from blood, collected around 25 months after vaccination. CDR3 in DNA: TGTGCCAGCTCACGCTCCCGGGCCACTAATGAAAAACTGTTTTTT. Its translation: CASSRSRATNEKLFF.